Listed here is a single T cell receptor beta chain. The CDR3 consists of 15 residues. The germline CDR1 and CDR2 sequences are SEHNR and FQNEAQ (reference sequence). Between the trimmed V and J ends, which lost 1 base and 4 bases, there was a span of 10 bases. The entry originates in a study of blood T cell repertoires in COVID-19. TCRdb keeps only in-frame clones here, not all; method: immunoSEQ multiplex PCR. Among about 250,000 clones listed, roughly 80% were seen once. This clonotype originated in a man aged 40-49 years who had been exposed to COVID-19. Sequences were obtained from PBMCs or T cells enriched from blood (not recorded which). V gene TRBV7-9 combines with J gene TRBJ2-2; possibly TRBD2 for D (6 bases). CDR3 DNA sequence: TGTGCCAGCAGCTTAGGGAGGGTTGGCACCGGGGAGCTGTTTTTT. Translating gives CASSLGRVGTGELFF.